One and the same sample provided the 29 T cell receptor beta chains below, sequenced in a study of shared T cell receptors in the human thymus. Sequenced by immunoSEQ multiplex PCR; TCRdb stores in-frame clones only, minus some. The sample records 540,000 or so clones, about 84% being singletons. This sample was also put to use in a study of human thymus T cells.

Sequenced input: thymocytes. These receptors came from a boy in the first two years of life with a congenital heart defect.

The rearrangement uses TRBV7-9 and TRBJ1-2, with a tentative D call TRBD1 (5 bases). This CDR3 has 14 residues. Germline CDR1 reads SEHNR; CDR2 reads FQNEAQ (reference sequence). Trimming pared 5 bases from V and 5 bases from J, leaving 15 bases between. The DNA for the CDR3 is TGTGCCAGCAGCCCGGGGGACCACCGATATGGCTACACCTTC. The encoded protein is CASSPGDHRYGYTF.

V usage is TRBV14 and J usage is TRBJ2-3; maybe TRBD1 (5 bases). The CDR3 covers 13 residues. Per germline, CDR1 SGHDN and CDR2 FVKESK. Trimming cost V 0 bases and J 7 bases, with 8 bases left between them. CDR3 sequence reads: CASSQEAGNTQYF. CDR3 DNA sequence: TGTGCCAGCAGCCAAGAAGCAGGGAATACGCAGTATTTT. The entire variable domain, with the rest obtained from reference TRBV14 and TRBJ2-3, is as follows: EAGVTQFPSHSVIEKGQTVTLRCDPISGHDNLYWYRRVMGKEIKFLLHFVKESKQDESGMPNNRFLAERTGGTYSTLKVQPAELEDSGVYFCASSQEAGNTQYFGPGTRLTVL.

The chain recombines TRBV7-2 with TRBJ2-2; 13 nucleotides agree with TRBD2. The CDR3 sequence is 19 residues long. Trimming cost V 0 bases and J 4 bases; bases outside gene matches: 8. Germline V gives CDR1 SGHTA, CDR2 FQGNSA. Here the CDR3 reads CASSLAPGLAGRGTGELFF. The CDR3 region has the DNA TGTGCCAGCAGCTTAGCCCCGGGACTAGCGGGGAGGGGCACCGGGGAGCTGTTTTTT.

This clone has only one observation. This sequence joins TRBV5-1 and TRBJ2-3, with a possible D match to TRBD2 (6 bases). Germline V gene data show CDR1 as SGHRS and CDR2 as YFSETQ. The V gene lost 2 bases and the J gene lost 2 bases, with 24 bases spanning the gap. This CDR3 region has 19 residues. The CDR3 here is CASSFWRDPIGVPTDTQYF. The CDR3 coding sequence is TGCGCCAGCAGCTTCTGGCGGGATCCTATCGGGGTGCCCACAGATACGCAGTATTTT. Combining the CDR3 with reference TRBV5-1 and TRBJ2-3 gives the whole variable domain KAGVTQTPRYLIKTRGQQVTLSCSPISGHRSVSWYQQTPGQGLQFLFEYFSETQRNKGNFPGRFSGRQFSNSRSEMNVSTLELGDSALYLCASSFWRDPIGVPTDTQYFGPGTRLTVL.

The rearrangement uses TRBV29-1 and TRBJ2-7, with D maybe TRBD1 (6 bases). CDR3 size: 15 residues. Germline CDR1 is SQVTM and CDR2 is ANQGSEA. V was trimmed by 3 bases and J by 1 base, leaving 16 bases between them. The chain's CDR3 is CSVESRQERSYEQYF. In nucleotides, the CDR3 is TGCAGCGTTGAGTCTCGACAGGAACGATCCTACGAGCAGTACTTC.

The chain recombines TRBV10-3 with TRBJ2-1, with TRBD1 matching 9 bases. The CDR3 covers 21 residues. Germline loops: CDR1 ENHRY, CDR2 SYGVKD. Losses at the gene ends were 2 bases for V and 5 bases for J; bases not matched to a gene: 22. The CDR3 region is CAISEEGTGYFPGVVDNEQFF. DNA for the CDR3: TGTGCCATCAGTGAGGAAGGGACAGGGTATTTTCCCGGGGTTGTGGACAATGAGCAGTTCTTC.

The table lists this clone with a few counts. The rearrangement uses TRBV6-1 and TRBJ2-5; possible D gene TRBD2, 7 bases. Germline loops: CDR1 MNHNS, CDR2 SASEGT. CDR3 length equals 15 residues. Trimming shortened V by 0 bases and J by 4 bases, and 12 bases separated the two germline ends. In nucleotides, the CDR3 is TGTGCCAGCAGTGAAGCGGGGGGGGCCGGAGAGACCCAGTACTTC. Its translation is CASSEAGGAGETQYF.

The chain couples TRBV28 to TRBJ2-7; D ambiguous. The germline V gene has CDR1 MDHEN and CDR2 SYDVKM. The CDR3 length is 14 residues. Trimming took off 2 bases at V and 2 bases at J, with 10 bases between the two ends. This CDR3 reads CASSLISRTYEQYF. CDR3 coding DNA: TGTGCCAGCAGTTTAATCAGTCGTACCTACGAGCAGTACTTC.

The CDR3 spells CASSDSKGLPPQQYF. CDR3 bases: TGTGCCAGCAGTGACTCCAAGGGACTGCCTCCGCAGCAGTACTTC. This rearrangement joins TRBV2 to TRBJ2-7, with D maybe TRBD2 (6 bases). The V gene's germline CDR1 is SNHLY and CDR2 FYNNEI. CDR3 size: 15 residues. V was trimmed by 3 bases and J by 8 bases, leaving 20 bases between them.

V usage is TRBV6-4 and J usage is TRBJ2-7; 9 bases agree with TRBD2. The V gene's germline CDR1 is MRHNA and CDR2 SNTAGT. Trimming removed 5 bases from V and 6 bases from J; junction bases left unmatched: 11. The CDR3 is 15 residues long. In nucleotides, the CDR3 is TGTGCCAGCAGTCACCCCGATAGCGGGAGTGGCGAGCAGTACTTC. It encodes CASSHPDSGSGEQYF.

This rearrangement joins TRBV27 to TRBJ2-7; the match to TRBD2 covers 11 bases. Unmatched junction bases numbered 1, after V lost 3 bases and J lost 0 bases. The V gene's germline CDR1 is MNHEY and CDR2 SMNVEV (reference sequence). CDR3 length equals 15 residues. CDR3 nucleotide sequence: TGTGCCAGCAGTTTTAGCGGGAGGGTCTCCTACGAGCAGTACTTC. Protein sequence: CASSFSGRVSYEQYF.

The chain has TRBV11-2 and TRBJ2-7; D might be TRBD2 (6 bases). Germline assignment: CDR1 SGHAT and CDR2 FQNNGV. This CDR3 region has 15 residues. Deletions cut 6 bases from V and 7 bases from J, with 22 bases between. CDR3 coding DNA: TGTGCCAGCAGGTCCCCCCGGGTCGCCGCGGGGGAGCAGTACTTC. It specifies CASRSPRVAAGEQYF.

The chain has TRBV18 and TRBJ2-2, with a possible D match to TRBD2 (6 bases). Deletions cut 0 bases from V and 16 bases from J, with 18 bases between. The CDR3 is made up of 14 amino acids. Per germline, CDR1 KGHSH and CDR2 LQKENI. The CDR3: CASSPPGSGAPPFF. The CDR3 nucleotides read TGTGCCAGCTCACCACCGGGTTCGGGAGCCCCCCCGTTTTTT.

The gene calls are TRBV29-1 and TRBJ2-1; 14 bases fit TRBD2. The germline V gene has CDR1 SQVTM and CDR2 ANQGSEA. The CDR3 is 13 amino acids. DNA of the CDR3: TGCTCGTGTGGGACTAGCGGGAGCTATGAGCAGTTCTTC. Its translation: CSCGTSGSYEQFF.

This chain connects TRBV4-2 to TRBJ2-1; possible D gene TRBD1, 5 bases. In germline, CDR1 is LGHNA, CDR2 YNFKEQ. The CDR3 is 12 residues long. The ends were cut back, 7 bases at V and 10 bases at J, with 14 bases in the middle. Here the CDR3 DNA reads TGTGCCAGCAAGGGGAACCGAGGCGAGCAGTTCTTC. Amino acids: CASKGNRGEQFF.

The chain has TRBV18 and TRBJ2-7, with D possibly being TRBD1 (6 bases). The V gene lost 6 bases and the J gene lost 3 bases, with 15 bases spanning the gap. The CDR3 is 14 residues long. CDR1 is KGHSH and CDR2 is LQKENI in the germline V gene. The CDR3 DNA reads as TGTGCCAGCTCCCCGGGACAAGAAGTCTACGAGCAGTACTTC. Its protein product is CASSPGQEVYEQYF.

The table lists this clone with a few counts. This specimen includes other DNA sequences encoding the same CDR3. DNA for the CDR3: TGTGCCAGCTCCCCCAGGGGCACAGATACGCAGTATTTT. Encoded protein: CASSPRGTDTQYF. The genes are TRBV18 and TRBJ2-3; D may be TRBD1 (5 bases). The CDR3 spans 13 residues. V was clipped by 6 bases and J by 1 base, with 8 bases between them. Germline V CDR1 and CDR2: KGHSH, LQKENI.

The V call is TRBV12-2, the J call TRBJ2-7; whether TRBD1, the table's D call, matches the DNA was not checked. TRBV12-2 is shown as a pseudogene. This CDR3 region has 19 residues. CDR3 in amino acids: CASRLALPDRDTRPYEQYF. The CDR3 nucleotides read TGTGCAAGTCGCTTAGCCCTACCCGACCGGGACACCCGACCCTACGAGCAGTACTTC.

This sequence joins TRBV27 and TRBJ1-2, with TRBD1 matching over 7 bases. Germline V lookup: CDR1 MNHEY, CDR2 SMNVEV (reference sequence). The CDR3 extends over 15 amino acids. With 5 bases clipped from V and 4 bases from J, the junction kept 10 bases outside the gene matches. This CDR3 reads CASSRRQGKGYGYTF. The CDR3 DNA follows: TGTGCCAGCAGTCGCCGACAGGGAAAGGGCTATGGCTACACCTTC.

The chain has TRBV28 and TRBJ2-7; a possible D gene is TRBD2 (5 bases). This CDR3 has 17 residues. The V end was cut by 3 bases, the J end by 0 bases, with 18 bases between. CDR1 MDHEN and CDR2 SYDVKM come from the germline V gene. CDR3 loop: CASSFYGETRSSYEQYF. In DNA form, the CDR3 reads TGTGCCAGCAGTTTTTACGGGGAAACAAGGAGCTCCTACGAGCAGTACTTC.

The chain is built from TRBV4-3 and TRBJ2-6; D is unresolved. The CDR3 runs 18 residues. Looked up from germline, CDR1 is LGHNA and CDR2 is YSLEER. V dropped 0 bases and J dropped 2 bases, with 14 bases sitting between them. The CDR3 reads CASSQESLFTTGANVLTF. As DNA, the CDR3 is TGCGCCAGCAGCCAAGAGTCCCTTTTTACTACTGGGGCCAACGTCCTGACTTTC.

V is TRBV28 and J is TRBJ2-1, with 7 positions matching TRBD2. J gave up 5 bases and V 6 bases, and 13 bases lay outside the gene matches. This CDR3 comprises 16 residues. CDR1 MDHEN and CDR2 SYDVKM come from the germline V gene. The CDR3 loop is CASSNPGLAENNEQFF. The CDR3 DNA reads as TGTGCCAGCAGCAATCCGGGGCTAGCGGAAAACAATGAGCAGTTCTTC. The whole variable domain, filled in from reference TRBV28 and TRBJ2-1, reads DVKVTQSSRYLVKRTGEKVFLECVQDMDHENMFWYRQDPGLGLRLIYFSYDVKMKEKGDIPEGYSVSREKKERFSLILESASTNQTSMYLCASSNPGLAENNEQFFGPGTRLTVL.

The gene calls are TRBV4-3 and TRBJ1-1, with D maybe TRBD1 (6 bases). Germline V gene sequence: CDR1 LGHNA, CDR2 YSLEER. Trimming removed 6 bases from V and 5 bases from J, with 19 bases in between. The length of the CDR3 is 15 residues. CDR3 loop: CASSAGPGEWTEAFF. CDR3 sequence (DNA): TGCGCCAGCAGTGCCGGGCCAGGGGAGTGGACTGAAGCTTTCTTT.

This clone was counted a few times. This chain uses TRBV18 with TRBJ2-5; 8 bases line up with TRBD2. The germline CDR1 and CDR2 sequences are KGHSH and LQKENI. Unmatched junction bases numbered 11, after V lost 4 bases and J lost 10 bases. The CDR3 contains 14 residues. The CDR3 is CASSRAAPRGDQYF. CDR3 DNA sequence: TGTGCCAGCTCACGGGCCGCGCCGCGGGGGGACCAGTACTTC.

The chain joins TRBV28 to TRBJ2-5; 8 nucleotides match TRBD2. The CDR3 consists of 18 residues. The junction had 19 bases not matched to a gene; V was cut back by 5 bases and J by 5 bases. In germline, CDR1 is MDHEN, CDR2 SYDVKM. CDR3 amino acids: CASSPRVAGTMPGETQYF. The CDR3 DNA reads as TGTGCCAGCAGTCCGCGGGTAGCGGGAACCATGCCGGGGGAGACCCAGTACTTC. Complete variable domain (other parts from reference TRBV28 and TRBJ2-5): DVKVTQSSRYLVKRTGEKVFLECVQDMDHENMFWYRQDPGLGLRLIYFSYDVKMKEKGDIPEGYSVSREKKERFSLILESASTNQTSMYLCASSPRVAGTMPGETQYFGPGTRLLVL.

The gene calls are TRBV7-8 and TRBJ2-2; 10 nucleotides line up with TRBD2. The CDR3 runs 17 residues. V dropped 2 bases and J dropped 1; count of bases not matched to a gene: 4. Germline lookup yields CDR1 SGHVS and CDR2 FQNEAQ. The CDR3 bases are TGTGCCAGCAGCTTACCTAGCGGGAGCGGGAACACCGGGGAGCTGTTTTTT. It encodes CASSLPSGSGNTGELFF.

The chain has TRBV6-1 and TRBJ2-2, with 13 bases lining up with TRBD2. This CDR3 has 17 residues. Trimming at V came to 3 bases and at J to 3 bases, leaving 4 bases not matched to a gene. CDR1 is MNHNS and CDR2 is SASEGT in the germline V gene. CDR3 DNA sequence: TGTGCCAGCAGTGAGAGACTAGCGGGAGGATACACCGGGGAGCTGTTTTTT. Protein product: CASSERLAGGYTGELFF.

This clone was detected only a few times. The gene calls are TRBV6-6 and TRBJ1-4; D is possibly TRBD1 (6 bases). Per germline, CDR1 MNHNY and CDR2 SVGAGI (reference sequence). CDR3 length: 15 amino acids. Trimming left V 6 bases short and J 4 bases short, with 15 bases between. Here the CDR3 DNA reads TGTGCCAGCAGCTTTTGGGCACAGGGTAATGAAAAACTGTTTTTT. Protein: CASSFWAQGNEKLFF.

This clone was seen a few times. This chain uses TRBV27 with TRBJ2-5; 11 bases are shared with TRBD1. Per germline, CDR1 MNHEY and CDR2 SMNVEV (reference sequence). This CDR3 is 16 amino acids long. V was pared by 3 bases and J by 4 bases, with 7 bases of the junction left unmatched. This CDR3 is CASSLGQGEVTETQYF. The CDR3 nucleotides read TGTGCCAGCAGTTTGGGACAGGGGGAGGTCACAGAGACCCAGTACTTC.